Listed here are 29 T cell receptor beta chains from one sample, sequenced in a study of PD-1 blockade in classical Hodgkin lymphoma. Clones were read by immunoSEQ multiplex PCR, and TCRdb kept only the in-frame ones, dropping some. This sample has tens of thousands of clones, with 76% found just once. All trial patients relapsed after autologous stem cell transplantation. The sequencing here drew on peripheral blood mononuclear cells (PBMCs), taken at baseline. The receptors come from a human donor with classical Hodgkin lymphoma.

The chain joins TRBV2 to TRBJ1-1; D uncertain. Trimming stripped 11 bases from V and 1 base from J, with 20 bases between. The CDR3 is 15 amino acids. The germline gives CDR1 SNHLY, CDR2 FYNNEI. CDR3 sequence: CAGASGRLRNTEAFF. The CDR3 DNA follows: TGTGCCGGCGCCTCTGGCCGCCTCAGGAACACTGAAGCTTTCTTT.

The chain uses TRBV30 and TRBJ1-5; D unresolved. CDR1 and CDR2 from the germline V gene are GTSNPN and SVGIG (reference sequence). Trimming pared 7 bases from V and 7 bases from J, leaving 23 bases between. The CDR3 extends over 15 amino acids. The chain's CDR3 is CAFGGGPGSLQPQHF. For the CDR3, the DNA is TGTGCCTTCGGAGGCGGGCCAGGCAGCTTACAGCCCCAGCATTTT.

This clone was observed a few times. The CDR3 here is CASSPLRVSGGSRNTGELFF. Written as DNA, the CDR3 is TGTGCCAGCAGCCCACTTAGGGTTAGCGGGGGCTCAAGGAACACCGGGGAGCTGTTTTTT. The chain recombines TRBV7-8 with TRBJ2-2; 9 positions match TRBD2. Trimming removed 5 bases from V and 1 base from J; junction bases left unmatched: 17. CDR3 length equals 20 residues. Germline V gives CDR1 SGHVS, CDR2 FQNEAQ.

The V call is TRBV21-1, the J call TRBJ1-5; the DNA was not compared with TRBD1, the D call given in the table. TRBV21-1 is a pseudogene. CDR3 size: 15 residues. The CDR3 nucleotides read TGTGCCAGCAGCAAAACAGGGGAACGGGATCAGCCCCAGCATTTT. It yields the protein CASSKTGERDQPQHF.

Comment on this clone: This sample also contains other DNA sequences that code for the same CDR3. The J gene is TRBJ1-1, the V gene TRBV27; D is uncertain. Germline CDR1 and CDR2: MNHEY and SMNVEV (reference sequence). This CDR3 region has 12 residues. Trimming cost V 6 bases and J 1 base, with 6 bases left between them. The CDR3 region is CASRIGNTEAFF. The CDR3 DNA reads TGTGCCAGCAGGATTGGGAACACTGAAGCTTTCTTT.

The DNA for the CDR3 is TGTGCCAGCAGTATTCTCACGGGAGAGACCCAGTACTTC. Translated: CASSILTGETQYF. This chain links TRBV27 with TRBJ2-5; no reliable D call. Deletions cut 5 bases from V and 4 bases from J, with 11 bases between. Germline V gene data show CDR1 as MNHEY and CDR2 as SMNVEV (reference sequence). This CDR3 contains 13 residues.

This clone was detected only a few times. For the CDR3, the DNA is TGTGCCAGCAGAACCGGGACAAGCAATCAGCCCCAGCATTTT. Protein sequence: CASRTGTSNQPQHF. The chain has TRBV2 and TRBJ1-5; D is possibly TRBD1 (6 bases). V was trimmed by 6 bases and J by 1 base, leaving 10 bases between them. This CDR3 contains 14 residues. Germline-derived CDR1 and CDR2 are SNHLY and FYNNEI.

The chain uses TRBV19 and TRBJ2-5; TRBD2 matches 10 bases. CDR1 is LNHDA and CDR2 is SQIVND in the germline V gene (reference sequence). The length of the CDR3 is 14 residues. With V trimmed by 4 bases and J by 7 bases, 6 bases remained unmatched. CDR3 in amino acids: CASSTGTSVGTQYF. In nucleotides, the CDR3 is TGTGCCAGTAGTACCGGGACTAGCGTCGGGACCCAGTACTTC.

The CDR3 DNA sequence: TGTGCCAGCAGTTTAAGGCTTTTGGAGACCCAGTACTTC. Translation: CASSLRLLETQYF. The gene calls are TRBV27 and TRBJ2-5; no clear D gene. Germline V lookup: CDR1 MNHEY, CDR2 SMNVEV (reference sequence). The V gene lost 2 bases and the J gene lost 5 bases, with 9 bases spanning the gap. The CDR3 is made up of 13 amino acids.

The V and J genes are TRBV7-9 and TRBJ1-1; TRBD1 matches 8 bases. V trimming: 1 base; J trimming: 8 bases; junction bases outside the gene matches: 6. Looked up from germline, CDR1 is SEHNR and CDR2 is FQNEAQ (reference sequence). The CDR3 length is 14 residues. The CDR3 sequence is CASSLDPGQVEAFF. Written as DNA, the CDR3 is TGTGCCAGCAGCTTAGATCCGGGACAGGTAGAAGCTTTCTTT.

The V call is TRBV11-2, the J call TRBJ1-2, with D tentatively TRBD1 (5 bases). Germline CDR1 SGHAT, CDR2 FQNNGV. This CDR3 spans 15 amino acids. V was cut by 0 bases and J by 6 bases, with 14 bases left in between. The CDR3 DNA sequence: TGTGCCAGCAGCTTAGATCGCGGCAGGGTTAATGGCTACACCTTC. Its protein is CASSLDRGRVNGYTF.

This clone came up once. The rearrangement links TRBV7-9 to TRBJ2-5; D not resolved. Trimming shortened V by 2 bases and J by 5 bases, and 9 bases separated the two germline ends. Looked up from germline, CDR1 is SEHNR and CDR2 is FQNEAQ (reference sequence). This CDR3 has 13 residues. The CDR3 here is CASSLPPSETQYF. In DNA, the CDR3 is TGTGCCAGCAGCTTACCCCCCAGTGAGACCCAGTACTTC.

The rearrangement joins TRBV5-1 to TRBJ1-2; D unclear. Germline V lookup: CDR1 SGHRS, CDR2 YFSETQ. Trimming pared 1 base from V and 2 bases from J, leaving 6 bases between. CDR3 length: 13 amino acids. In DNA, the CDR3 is TGCGCCAGCAGCTTGTTCTGGAACTATGGCTACACCTTC. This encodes CASSLFWNYGYTF.

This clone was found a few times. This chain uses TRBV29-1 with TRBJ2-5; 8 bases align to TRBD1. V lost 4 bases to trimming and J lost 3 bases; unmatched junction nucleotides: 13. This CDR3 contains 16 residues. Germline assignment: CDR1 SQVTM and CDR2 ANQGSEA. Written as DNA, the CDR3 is TGCAGCGTTGGCTACAGGGGGTTAGAGCCCGAAGAGACCCAGTACTTC. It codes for CSVGYRGLEPEETQYF.

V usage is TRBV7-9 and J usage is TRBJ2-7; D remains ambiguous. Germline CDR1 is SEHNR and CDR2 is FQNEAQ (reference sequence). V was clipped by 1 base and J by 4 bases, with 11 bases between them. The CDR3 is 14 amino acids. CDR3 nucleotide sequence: TGTGCCAGCAGCTTAGTACCTATCACTTACGAGCAGTACTTC. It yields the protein CASSLVPITYEQYF.

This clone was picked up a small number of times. CDR3 in DNA: TGTGCCAGCAGCCGCGGACTAGCGGGAGCCTACGAGCAGTACTTC. Translation: CASSRGLAGAYEQYF. The rearrangement uses TRBV4-2 and TRBJ2-7; 13 nucleotides align to TRBD2. Germline V lookup: CDR1 LGHNA, CDR2 YNFKEQ. The CDR3 totals 15 residues. The junction had 2 bases not matched to a gene; V was cut back by 4 bases and J by 2 bases.

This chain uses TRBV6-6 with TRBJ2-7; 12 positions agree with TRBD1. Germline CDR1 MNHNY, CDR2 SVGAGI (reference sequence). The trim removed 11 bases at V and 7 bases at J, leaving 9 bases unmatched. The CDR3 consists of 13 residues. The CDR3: CAGGDRGLDEQYF. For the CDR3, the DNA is TGTGCCGGGGGGGACAGGGGGCTAGATGAGCAGTACTTC.

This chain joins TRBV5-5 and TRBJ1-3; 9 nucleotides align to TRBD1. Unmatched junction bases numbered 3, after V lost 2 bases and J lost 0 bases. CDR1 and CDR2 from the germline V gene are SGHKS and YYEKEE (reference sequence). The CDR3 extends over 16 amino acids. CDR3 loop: CASSLWDRVSGNTIYF. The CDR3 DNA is TGTGCCAGCAGCTTATGGGACAGGGTCTCTGGAAACACCATATATTTT. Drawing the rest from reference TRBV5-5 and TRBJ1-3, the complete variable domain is DAGVTQSPTHLIKTRGQQVTLRCSPISGHKSVSWYQQVLGQGPQFIFQYYEKEERGRGNFPDRFSARQFPNYSSELNVNALLLGDSALYLCASSLWDRVSGNTIYFGEGSWLTVV.

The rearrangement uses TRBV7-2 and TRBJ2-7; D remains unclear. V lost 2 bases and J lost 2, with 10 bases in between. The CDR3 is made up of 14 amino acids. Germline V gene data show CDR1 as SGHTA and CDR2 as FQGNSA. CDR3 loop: CASSLRSAAYEQYF. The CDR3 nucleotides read TGTGCCAGCAGCTTAAGGAGTGCCGCCTACGAGCAGTACTTC.

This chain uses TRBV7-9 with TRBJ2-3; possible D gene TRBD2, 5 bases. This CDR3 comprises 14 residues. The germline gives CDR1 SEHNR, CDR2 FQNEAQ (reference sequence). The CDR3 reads CVAGRSGSTDTQYF. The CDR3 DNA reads TGTGTAGCTGGGCGGAGCGGTAGCACAGATACGCAGTATTTT.

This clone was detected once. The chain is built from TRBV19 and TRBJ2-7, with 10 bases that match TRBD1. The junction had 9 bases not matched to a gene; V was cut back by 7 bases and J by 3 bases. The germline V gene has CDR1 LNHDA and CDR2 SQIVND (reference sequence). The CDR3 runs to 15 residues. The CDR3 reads CASNKRGTGDYEQYF. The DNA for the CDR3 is TGTGCCAGTAATAAGAGGGGGACAGGGGACTACGAGCAGTACTTC. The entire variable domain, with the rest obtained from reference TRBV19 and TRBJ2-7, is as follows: DGGITQSPKYLFRKEGQNVTLSCEQNLNHDAMYWYRQDPGQGLRLIYYSQIVNDFQKGDIAEGYSVSREKKESFPLTVTSAQKNPTAFYLCASNKRGTGDYEQYFGPGTRLTVT.

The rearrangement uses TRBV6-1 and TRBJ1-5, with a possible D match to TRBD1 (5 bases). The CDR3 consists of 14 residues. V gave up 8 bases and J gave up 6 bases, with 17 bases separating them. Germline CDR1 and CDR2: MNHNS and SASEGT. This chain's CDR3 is CASLAPGGAQPQHF. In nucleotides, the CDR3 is TGTGCCAGCCTTGCCCCCGGGGGTGCTCAGCCCCAGCATTTT.

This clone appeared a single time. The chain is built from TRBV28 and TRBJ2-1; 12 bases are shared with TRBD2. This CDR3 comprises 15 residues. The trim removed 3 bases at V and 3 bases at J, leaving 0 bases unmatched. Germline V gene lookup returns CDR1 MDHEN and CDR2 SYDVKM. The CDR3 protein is CASSLTSGGYNEQFF. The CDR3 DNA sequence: TGTGCCAGCAGTTTGACTAGCGGGGGCTACAATGAGCAGTTCTTC.

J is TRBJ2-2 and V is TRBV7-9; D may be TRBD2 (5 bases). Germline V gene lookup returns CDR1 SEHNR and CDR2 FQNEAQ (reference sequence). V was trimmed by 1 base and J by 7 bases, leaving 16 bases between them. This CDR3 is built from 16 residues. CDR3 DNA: TGTGCCAGCAGCTTAGTACTCGGGCTAGGAGGCGGGGAGCTGTTTTTT. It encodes CASSLVLGLGGGELFF.

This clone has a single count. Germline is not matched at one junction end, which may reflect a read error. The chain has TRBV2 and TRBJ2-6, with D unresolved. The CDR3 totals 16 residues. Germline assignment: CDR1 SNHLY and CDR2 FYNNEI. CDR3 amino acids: CASTEAYGYGANVLTF. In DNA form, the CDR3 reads TGTGCCAGCACTGAAGCGTACGGGTATGGGGCCAACGTCCTGACTTTC.

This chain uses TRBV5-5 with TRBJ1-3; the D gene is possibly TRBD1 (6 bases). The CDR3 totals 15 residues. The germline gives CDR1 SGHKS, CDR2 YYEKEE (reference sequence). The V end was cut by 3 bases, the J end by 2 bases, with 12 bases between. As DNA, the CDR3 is TGTGCCAGCAGCTCTAACCGGGACACTGGAAACACCATATATTTT. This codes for CASSSNRDTGNTIYF.

CDR3 DNA sequence: TGCAGCGTGGGGACAGAAAATCCGTATTTT. Protein: CSVGTENPYF. This sequence joins TRBV29-1 and TRBJ2-3, with 7 bases that match TRBD1. V shed 6 bases and J 14 bases; nucleotides not matched to a gene: 8. The CDR3 covers 10 residues. Germline loops: CDR1 SQVTM, CDR2 ANQGSEA.

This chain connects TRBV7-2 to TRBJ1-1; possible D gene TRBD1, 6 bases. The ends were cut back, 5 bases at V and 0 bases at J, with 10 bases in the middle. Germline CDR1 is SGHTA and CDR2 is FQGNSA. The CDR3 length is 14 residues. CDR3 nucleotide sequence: TGTGCCAGCAGCATCTGGACAGTGAACACTGAAGCTTTCTTT. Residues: CASSIWTVNTEAFF.

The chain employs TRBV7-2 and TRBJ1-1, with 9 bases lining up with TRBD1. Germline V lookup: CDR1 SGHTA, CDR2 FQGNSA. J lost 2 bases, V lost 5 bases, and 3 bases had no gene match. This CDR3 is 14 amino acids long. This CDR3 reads CASSRTGGNTEAFF. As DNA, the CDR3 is TGTGCCAGCAGCCGCACAGGGGGCAACACTGAAGCTTTCTTT. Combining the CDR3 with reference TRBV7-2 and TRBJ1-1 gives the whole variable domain GAGVSQSPSNKVTEKGKDVELRCDPISGHTALYWYRQSLGQGLEFLIYFQGNSAPDKSGLPSDRFSAERTGGSVSTLTIQRTQQEDSAVYLCASSRTGGNTEAFFGQGTRLTVV.